This T cell receptor (beta chain) emerged from a study of cytomegalovirus exposure and HLA in healthy donors. Study results and caveats: Most sequenced TCRs were rare (though some public TCRs occurred in many donors).

In germline, CDR1 is SGHRS, CDR2 YFSETQ. V was pared by 7 bases and J by 3 bases, with 13 bases of the junction left unmatched. The CDR3 length is 16 residues. The PCR employed 60 Vbeta primers together with 13 Jbeta primers. Assay used: immunoSEQ multiplex PCR; TCRdb lists only in-frame clones, some missing. The table lists roughly 120,000 clones, about 74% of them singletons. Concerning this clone itself: What it binds is not known.

The chain carries TRBV5-1 and TRBJ2-5, with TRBD2 identical over 9 bases. The source is a man aged 35-49 years in good health and CMV-seropositive. Sequenced sample: PBMCs. The CDR3 DNA reads as TGCGCCAGCTCTCTCGGGGCTAGCGGGAACAAAGAGACCCAGTACTTC. It encodes CASSLGASGNKETQYF.